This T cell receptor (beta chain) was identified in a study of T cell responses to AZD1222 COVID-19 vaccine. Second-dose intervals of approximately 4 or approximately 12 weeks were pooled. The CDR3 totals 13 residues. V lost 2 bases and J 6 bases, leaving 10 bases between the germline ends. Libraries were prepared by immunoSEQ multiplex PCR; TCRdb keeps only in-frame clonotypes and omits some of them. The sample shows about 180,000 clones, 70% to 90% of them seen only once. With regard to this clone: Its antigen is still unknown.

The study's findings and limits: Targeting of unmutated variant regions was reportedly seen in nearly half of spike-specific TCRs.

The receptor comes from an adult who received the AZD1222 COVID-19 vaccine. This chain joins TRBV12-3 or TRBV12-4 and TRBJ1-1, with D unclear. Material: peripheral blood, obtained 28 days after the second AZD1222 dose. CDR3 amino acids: CASSLLEGSEAFF. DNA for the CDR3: TGTGCCAGCAGTTTATTGGAAGGGTCTGAAGCTTTCTTT.